This TCR beta chain originates from a study of T cells in Graves' hyperthyroidism and ophthalmopathy. Study-level information: Prior to any treatment, at the point of initial diagnosis, peripheral blood was collected.

Using RNA transcripts as the source, TCR beta CDR3 regions were amplified. During a first-round RT-PCR of the TCR CDR3, the HTBI primer set was used. A single record per CDR3 protein comes from TCRdb applying MiXCR to the multiplex PCR reads. The sample includes 600,000 to 750,000 distinct CDR3 sequences, roughly 17% of them seen just once. This clonotype was detected many times. The authors obtained PBMCs from over 8 ml of fresh peripheral blood. This receptor was obtained from a man in his fifties or sixties with Graves' hyperthyroidism. Source material: blood.

The CDR3 loop is CASLSRENTEAFF. CDR3 coding DNA: TGTGCCAGCCTTTCCAGGGAGAACACTGAAGCTTTCTTT. This rearrangement joins TRBV28 to TRBJ1-1; the D gene is possibly TRBD1 (5 bases). Trimming took off 8 bases at V and 1 base at J, with 11 bases between the two ends. Germline CDR1 and CDR2: MDHEN and SYDVKM. The CDR3 is made up of 13 amino acids.